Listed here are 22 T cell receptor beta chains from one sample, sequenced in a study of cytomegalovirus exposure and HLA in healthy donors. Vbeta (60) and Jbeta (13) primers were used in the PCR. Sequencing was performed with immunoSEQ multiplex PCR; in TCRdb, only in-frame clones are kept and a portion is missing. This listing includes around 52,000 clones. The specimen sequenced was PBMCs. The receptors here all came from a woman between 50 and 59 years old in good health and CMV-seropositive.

The CDR3: CASIRQGWNNEQFF. CDR3 in DNA: TGTGCCAGCATTAGACAGGGGTGGAACAATGAGCAGTTCTTC. The J gene is TRBJ2-1, the V gene TRBV7-9, with 8 bases identical to TRBD1. V lost 7 bases and J lost 5; bases outside the gene matches: 7. From germline, CDR1 is SEHNR and CDR2 FQNEAQ (reference sequence). This CDR3 comprises 14 residues.

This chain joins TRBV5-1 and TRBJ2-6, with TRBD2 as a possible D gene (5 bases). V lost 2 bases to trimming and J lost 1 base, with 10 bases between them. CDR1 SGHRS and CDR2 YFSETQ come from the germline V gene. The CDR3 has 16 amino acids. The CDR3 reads CASSFAGSSGANVLTF. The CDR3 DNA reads TGCGCCAGCAGCTTTGCGGGCTCTTCTGGGGCCAACGTCCTGACTTTC.

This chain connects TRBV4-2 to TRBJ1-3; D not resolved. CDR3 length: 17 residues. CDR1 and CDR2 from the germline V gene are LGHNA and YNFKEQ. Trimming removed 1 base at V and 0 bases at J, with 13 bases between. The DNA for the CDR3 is TGTGCCAGCAGCCAAGTTTCAGGAACCCTCTCTGGAAACACCATATATTTT. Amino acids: CASSQVSGTLSGNTIYF.

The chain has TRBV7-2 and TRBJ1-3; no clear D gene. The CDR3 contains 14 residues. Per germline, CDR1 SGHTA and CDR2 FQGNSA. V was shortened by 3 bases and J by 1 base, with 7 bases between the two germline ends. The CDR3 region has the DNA TGTGCCAGCAGCTTCCAAAATTCTGGAAACACCATATATTTT. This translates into CASSFQNSGNTIYF.

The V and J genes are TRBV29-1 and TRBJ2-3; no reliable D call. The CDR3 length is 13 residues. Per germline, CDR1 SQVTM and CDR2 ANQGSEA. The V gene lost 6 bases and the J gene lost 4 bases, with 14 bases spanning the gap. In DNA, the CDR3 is TGCAGCGTCCTGAAGGCGGCGGCAGATACGCAGTATTTT. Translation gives CSVLKAAADTQYF.

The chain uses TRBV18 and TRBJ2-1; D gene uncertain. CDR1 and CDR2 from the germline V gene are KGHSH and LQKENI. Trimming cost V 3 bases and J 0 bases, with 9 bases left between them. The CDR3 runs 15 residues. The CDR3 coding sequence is TGTGCCAGCTCACCGAATGACAACTCCTACAATGAGCAGTTCTTC. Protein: CASSPNDNSYNEQFF.

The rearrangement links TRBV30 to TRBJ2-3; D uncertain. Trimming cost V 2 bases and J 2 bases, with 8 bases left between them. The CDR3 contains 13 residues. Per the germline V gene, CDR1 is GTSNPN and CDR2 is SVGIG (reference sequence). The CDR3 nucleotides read TGTGCCTGGAGTCTCGAGTTCACAGATACGCAGTATTTT. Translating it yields CAWSLEFTDTQYF.

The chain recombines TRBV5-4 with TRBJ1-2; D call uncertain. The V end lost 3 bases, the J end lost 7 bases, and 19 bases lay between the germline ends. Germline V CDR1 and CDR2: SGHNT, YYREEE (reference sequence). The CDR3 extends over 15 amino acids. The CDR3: CASSWGIGLDGGYTF. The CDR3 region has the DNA TGTGCCAGCAGCTGGGGTATCGGACTGGACGGTGGCTACACCTTC.

DNA for the CDR3: TGTGCCAGTAGTATAGATCCGCGCTATGGCTACACCTTC. It yields the protein CASSIDPRYGYTF. The chain uses TRBV19 and TRBJ1-2, with D unresolved. There are 13 residues in the CDR3. Germline V CDR1 and CDR2: LNHDA, SQIVND (reference sequence). V gave up 0 bases and J gave up 4 bases, with 6 bases separating them.

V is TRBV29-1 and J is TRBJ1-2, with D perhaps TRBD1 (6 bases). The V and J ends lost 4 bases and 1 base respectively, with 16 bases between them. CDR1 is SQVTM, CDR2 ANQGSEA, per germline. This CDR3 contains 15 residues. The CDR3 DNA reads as TGCAGCGTTGCGGGCAGGGGTTTGCATAACTATGGCTACACCTTC. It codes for CSVAGRGLHNYGYTF.

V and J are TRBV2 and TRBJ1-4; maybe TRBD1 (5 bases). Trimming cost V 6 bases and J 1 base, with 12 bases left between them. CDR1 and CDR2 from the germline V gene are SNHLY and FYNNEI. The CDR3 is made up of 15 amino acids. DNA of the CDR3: TGTGCCAGCAGGGCTCAGGGTCAAACTAATGAAAAACTGTTTTTT. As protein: CASRAQGQTNEKLFF.

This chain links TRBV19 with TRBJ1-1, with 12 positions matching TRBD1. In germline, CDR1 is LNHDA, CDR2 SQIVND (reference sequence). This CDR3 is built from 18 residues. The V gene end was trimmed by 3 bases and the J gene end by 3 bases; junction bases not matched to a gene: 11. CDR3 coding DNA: TGTGCCAGTAGTATCGGGACAGGGGGCGCCGAAGGGCACACTGAAGCTTTCTTT. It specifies CASSIGTGGAEGHTEAFF.

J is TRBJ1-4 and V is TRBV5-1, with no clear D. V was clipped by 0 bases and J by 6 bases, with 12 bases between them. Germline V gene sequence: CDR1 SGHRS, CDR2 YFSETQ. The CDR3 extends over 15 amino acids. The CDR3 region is CASSLGGFGYEKLFF. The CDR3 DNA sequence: TGCGCCAGCAGCTTGGGAGGTTTCGGGTATGAAAAACTGTTTTTT.

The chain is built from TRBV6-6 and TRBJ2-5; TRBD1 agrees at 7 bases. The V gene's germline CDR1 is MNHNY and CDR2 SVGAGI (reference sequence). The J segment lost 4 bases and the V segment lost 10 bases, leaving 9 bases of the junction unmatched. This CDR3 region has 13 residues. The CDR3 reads CATSMTGTETQYF. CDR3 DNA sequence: TGTGCCACCTCCATGACAGGGACAGAGACCCAGTACTTC.

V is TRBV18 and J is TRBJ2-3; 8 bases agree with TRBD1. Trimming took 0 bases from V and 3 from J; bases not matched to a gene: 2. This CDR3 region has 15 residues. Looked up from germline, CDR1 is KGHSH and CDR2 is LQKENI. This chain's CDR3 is CASSPPDRATDTQYF. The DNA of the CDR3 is TGTGCCAGCTCACCACCGGACAGGGCTACAGATACGCAGTATTTT.

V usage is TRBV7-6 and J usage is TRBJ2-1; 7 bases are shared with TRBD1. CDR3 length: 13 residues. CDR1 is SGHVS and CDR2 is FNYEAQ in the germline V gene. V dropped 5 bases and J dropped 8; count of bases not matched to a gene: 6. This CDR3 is CASSREGGDEQFF. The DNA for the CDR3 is TGTGCCAGCAGCCGTGAAGGGGGCGATGAGCAGTTCTTC.

Here the CDR3 reads CASSLRPSGRLYSNQPQHF. The CDR3 region has the DNA TGTGCCAGCAGTTTAAGGCCGAGCGGAAGGCTATATAGCAATCAGCCCCAGCATTTT. V usage is TRBV28 and J usage is TRBJ1-5, with D unresolved. Trimming removed 2 bases at V and 0 bases at J, with 20 bases between. The CDR3 is made up of 19 amino acids. Looked up from germline, CDR1 is MDHEN and CDR2 is SYDVKM. The whole variable domain, filled in from reference TRBV28 and TRBJ1-5, reads DVKVTQSSRYLVKRTGEKVFLECVQDMDHENMFWYRQDPGLGLRLIYFSYDVKMKEKGDIPEGYSVSREKKERFSLILESASTNQTSMYLCASSLRPSGRLYSNQPQHFGDGTRLSIL.

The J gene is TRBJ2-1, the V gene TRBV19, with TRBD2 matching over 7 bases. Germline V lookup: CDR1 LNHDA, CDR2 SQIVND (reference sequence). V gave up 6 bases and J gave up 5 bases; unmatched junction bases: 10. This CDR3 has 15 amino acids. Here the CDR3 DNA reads TGTGCCAGTAGAGAGGGGCCTAGCGGTAACAATGAGCAGTTCTTC. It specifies CASREGPSGNNEQFF.

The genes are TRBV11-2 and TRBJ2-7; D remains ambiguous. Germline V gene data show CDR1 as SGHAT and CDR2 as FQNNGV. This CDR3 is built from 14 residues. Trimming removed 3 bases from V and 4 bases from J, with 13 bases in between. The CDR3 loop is CASSFLLVSYEQYF. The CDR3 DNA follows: TGTGCCAGCAGCTTTTTGCTAGTTTCTTACGAGCAGTACTTC. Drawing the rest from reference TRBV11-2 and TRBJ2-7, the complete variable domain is EAGVAQSPRYKIIEKRQSVAFWCNPISGHATLYWYQQILGQGPKLLIQFQNNGVVDDSQLPKDRFSAERLKGVDSTLKIQPAKLEDSAVYLCASSFLLVSYEQYFGPGTRLTVT.

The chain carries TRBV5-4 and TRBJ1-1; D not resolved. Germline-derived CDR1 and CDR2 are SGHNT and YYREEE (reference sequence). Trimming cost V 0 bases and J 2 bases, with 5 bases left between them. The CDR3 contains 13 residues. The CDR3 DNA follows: TGTGCCAGCAGCTTGGCGGGAAACACTGAAGCTTTCTTT. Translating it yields CASSLAGNTEAFF.

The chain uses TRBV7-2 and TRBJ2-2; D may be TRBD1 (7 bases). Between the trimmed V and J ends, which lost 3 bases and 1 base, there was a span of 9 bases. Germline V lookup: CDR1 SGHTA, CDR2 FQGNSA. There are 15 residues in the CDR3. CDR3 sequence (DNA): TGTGCCAGCAGCTTCCAGGGGGGGAACACCGGGGAGCTGTTTTTT. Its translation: CASSFQGGNTGELFF.

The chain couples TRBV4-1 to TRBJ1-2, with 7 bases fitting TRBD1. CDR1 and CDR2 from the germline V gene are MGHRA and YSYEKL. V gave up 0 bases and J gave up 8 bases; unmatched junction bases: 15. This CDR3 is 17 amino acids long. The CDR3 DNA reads TGCGCCAGCAGCCAAGATCTACGGACAGGCCGGGGTATAGGCTACACCTTC. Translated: CASSQDLRTGRGIGYTF.